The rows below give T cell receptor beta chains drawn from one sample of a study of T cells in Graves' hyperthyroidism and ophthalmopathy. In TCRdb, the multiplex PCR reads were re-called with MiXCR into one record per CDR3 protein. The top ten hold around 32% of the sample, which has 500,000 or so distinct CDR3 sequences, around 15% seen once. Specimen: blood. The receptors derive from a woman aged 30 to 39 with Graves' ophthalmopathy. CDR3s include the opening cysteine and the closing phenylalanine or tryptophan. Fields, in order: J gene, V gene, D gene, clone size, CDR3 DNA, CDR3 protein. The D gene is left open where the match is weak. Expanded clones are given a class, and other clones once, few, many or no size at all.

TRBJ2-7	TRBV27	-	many	TGTGCCAGCAGTTTATCTCCCACAGTCTCCTACGAGCAGTACTTC	CASSLSPTVSYEQYF
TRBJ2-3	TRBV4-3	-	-	TGCGCCAGCAGCCCCAGCGGCCCCGACCACTACACAGATACGCAGTATTTT	CASSPSGPDHYTDTQYF
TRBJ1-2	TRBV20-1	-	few	TGCAGTGCTAGAGCCGGAGGTCACCCAGGCGATGGCTACACCTTC	CSARAGGHPGDGYTF
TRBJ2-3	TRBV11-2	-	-	TGTGCCAGCAGCTTAGGGGGGCTACTACTCACAGATACGCAGTATTTT	CASSLGGLLLTDTQYF
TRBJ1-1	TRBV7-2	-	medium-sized	TGTGCCAGCAGTTTGGGGACGAACACTGAAGCTTTCTTT	CASSLGTNTEAFF
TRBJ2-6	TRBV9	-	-	TGTGCCAGCAGCGGACAAAGCTCTGGGGCCAACGTCCTGACTTTC	CASSGQSSGANVLTF
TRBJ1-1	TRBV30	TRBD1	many	TGTGCCTGGAGTGTACGAAAGGGGGCGCCCACTGAAGCTTTCTTT	CAWSVRKGAPTEAFF
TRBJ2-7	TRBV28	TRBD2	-	TGTGCCAGCCGGACTAGCGCCTACGAGCAGTACTTC	CASRTSAYEQYF
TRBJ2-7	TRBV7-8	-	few	TGTGCCAGCAGCTTGGAGGGGGCCGGCTCGAGAGAGCAGTACTTC	CASSLEGAGSREQYF
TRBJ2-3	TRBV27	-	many	TGTGCCAGCAGTTTATTCTCGCCGAGCACAGATACGCAGTATTTT	CASSLFSPSTDTQYF
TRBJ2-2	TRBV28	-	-	-	CASHTQSPPDYRTPGSCFF